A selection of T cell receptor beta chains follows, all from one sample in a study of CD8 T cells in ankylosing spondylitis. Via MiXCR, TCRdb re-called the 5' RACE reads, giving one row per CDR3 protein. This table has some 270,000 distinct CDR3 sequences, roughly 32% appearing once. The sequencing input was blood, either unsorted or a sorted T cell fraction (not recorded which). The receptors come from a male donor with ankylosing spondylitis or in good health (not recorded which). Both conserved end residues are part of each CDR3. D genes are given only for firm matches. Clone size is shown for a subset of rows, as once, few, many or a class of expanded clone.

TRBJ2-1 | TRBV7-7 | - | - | TGTGCTAGCAGCTTAGGGGCAGGGAACAATGAGCAGTTCTTC | CASSLGAGNNEQFF
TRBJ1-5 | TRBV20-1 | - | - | TGCAGTGCTAGTAGGGGGACTCAGCCCCAGCATTTT | CSASRGTQPQHF
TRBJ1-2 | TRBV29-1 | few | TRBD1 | TGCAGCGTCGACCCGGGACAGGGGTTAAACTGCACCTTC | CSVDPGQGLNCTF
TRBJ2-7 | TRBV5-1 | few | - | TGCGCCAGCAGATCGGGACACGGGAGTTACGAGCAGTACTTC | CASRSGHGSYEQYF
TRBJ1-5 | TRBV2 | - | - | TGTGCCAGCAGTGCGGACCCTACCGAGGGGCCCCAGCATTTT | CASSADPTEGPQHF
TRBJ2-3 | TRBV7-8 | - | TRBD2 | TGTGCCAGCAGCCTCCCTGAGAAGACTAGCGGCACAGATACGCAGTATTTT | CASSLPEKTSGTDTQYF
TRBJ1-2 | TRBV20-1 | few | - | TGCAGTGCTAGAGTTAAGCGGTTAGCTAACTATGGCTACACCTTC | CSARVKRLANYGYTF
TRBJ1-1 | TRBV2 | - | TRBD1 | TGTGCCAGCATGAACAGGGGGGACACTGAAGCTTTCTTT | CASMNRGDTEAFF
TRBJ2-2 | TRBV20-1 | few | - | TGCAGTGCCCCTAAGGGGGCGAACACCGGGGAGCTGTTTTTT | CSAPKGANTGELFF
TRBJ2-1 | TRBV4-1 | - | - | TGCGCCAGCAGCCAAGTTAAGGGCACAAACTACAATGAGCAGTTCTTC | CASSQVKGTNYNEQFF
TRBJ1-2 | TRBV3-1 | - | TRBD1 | TGTGCCAGCAGCCAACCGGGACAGACTTTATATGGCTACACCTTC | CASSQPGQTLYGYTF
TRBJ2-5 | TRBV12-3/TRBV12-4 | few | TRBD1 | TGTGCCAGCAGCCAGAGGGACAGGGGTGCCCAAGAGACCCAGTACTTC | CASSQRDRGAQETQYF
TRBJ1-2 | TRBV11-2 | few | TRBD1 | TGTGCCAGCAGCTTGGGGCAGGGGGGCGATGGCTACACCTTC | CASSLGQGGDGYTF
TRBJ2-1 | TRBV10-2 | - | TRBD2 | TGCGCCAGCAGGGGGGGGTTAGCGGGGTATCCTGAGCAGTTCTTC | CASRGGLAGYPEQFF
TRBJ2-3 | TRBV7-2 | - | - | TGTGCCAGCAGTCTAGTGAGGGAGACAGATACGCAGTATTTT | CASSLVRETDTQYF
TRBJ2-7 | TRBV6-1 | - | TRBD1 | TGTGCCAGCAGCCAGACAGGGATGACCTACGAGCAGTACTTC | CASSQTGMTYEQYF
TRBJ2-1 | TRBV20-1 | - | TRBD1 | TGCAGTGCTAGAGCGGACAGGGACTACAATGAGCAGTTCTTC | CSARADRDYNEQFF
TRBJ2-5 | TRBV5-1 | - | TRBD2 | TGCGCCAGCAGCCCTAGCGGGGGAGCCCAAGAGACCCAGTACTTC | CASSPSGGAQETQYF
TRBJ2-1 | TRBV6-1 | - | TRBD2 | TGTGCCAGCAGTACCCACCCTCTAGCGGGGGGGTACAATGAGCAGTTCTTC | CASSTHPLAGGYNEQFF
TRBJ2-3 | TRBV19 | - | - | TGTGCCAGTAGTATTTTCCCGATGGAAGATACGCAGTATTTT | CASSIFPMEDTQYF
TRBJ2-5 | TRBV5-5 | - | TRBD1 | TGTGCCAGCAGCTGGACAGGGGGCGCGGAGACCCAGTACTTC | CASSWTGGAETQYF
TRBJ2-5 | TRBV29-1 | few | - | TGCAGCGTTTCTCAACAGACCCAGTACTTC | CSVSQQTQYF
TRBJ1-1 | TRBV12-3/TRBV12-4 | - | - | TGTGCCAGCAGCTTACCCGGGGACACTGAAGCTTTCTTT | CASSLPGDTEAFF
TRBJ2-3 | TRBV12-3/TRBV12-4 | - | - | TGTGCCAGCAGTTTGTCCCAAAACACAGATACGCAGTATTTT | CASSLSQNTDTQYF
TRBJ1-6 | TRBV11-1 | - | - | TGTGCCAGCAGCCGTCGACAGTCTAGTTCACCCCTCCACTTT | CASSRRQSSSPLHF
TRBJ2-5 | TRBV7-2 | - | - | TGTGCCAGCAGCTTATGGTCACAAGAGACCCAGTACTTC | CASSLWSQETQYF
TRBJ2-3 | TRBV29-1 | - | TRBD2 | TGCAGCGTTGACAGGCTAGCGGGGGCCTTAGAGACCAATACGCAGTATTTT | CSVDRLAGALETNTQYF
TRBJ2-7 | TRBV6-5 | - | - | TGTGCCAGCAGTTATTACAGGAAACCCTACGAGCAGTACTTC | CASSYYRKPYEQYF
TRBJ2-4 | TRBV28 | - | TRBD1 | TGTGCCAGCAGCACGCTCACAGGGGGCTTGGGCATTCAGTACTTC | CASSTLTGGLGIQYF
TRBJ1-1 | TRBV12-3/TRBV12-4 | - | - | TGTGCCAGCAGGAATACCCTGAACACTGAAGCTTTCTTT | CASRNTLNTEAFF
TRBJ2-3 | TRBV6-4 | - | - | TGTGCCAGCAGTGCCCCCGGGGAAACCACAGATACGCAGTATTTT | CASSAPGETTDTQYF
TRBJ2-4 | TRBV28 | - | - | TGTGCCAGCAGTTTTGGATTGGGGGACATTCAGTACTTC | CASSFGLGDIQYF
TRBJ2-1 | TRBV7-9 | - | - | TGTGCCAGCAGCTTAGTTAGGGGATCGAACAATGAGCAGTTCTTC | CASSLVRGSNNEQFF
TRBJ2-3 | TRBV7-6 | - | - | TGTGCCAGCAGCCTAGGACAGACCACAGATACGCAGTATTTT | CASSLGQTTDTQYF
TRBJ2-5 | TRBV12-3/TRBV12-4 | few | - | TGTGCCAGCACCACAGGAGGGCGGCAAGAGACCCAGTACTTC | CASTTGGRQETQYF
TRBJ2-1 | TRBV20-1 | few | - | TGCAGTGCTGGACAGACTAGTTTTCTGAATGAGCAGTTCTTC | CSAGQTSFLNEQFF
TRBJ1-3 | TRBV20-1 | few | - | TGCAGTGCTACGGTTTTTGGAAACACCATATATTTT | CSATVFGNTIYF
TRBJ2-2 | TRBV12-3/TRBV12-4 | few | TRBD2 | TGTGCCAGCAGCCCCTGGGGGGGGAGGAACACCGGGGAGCTGTTTTTT | CASSPWGGRNTGELFF
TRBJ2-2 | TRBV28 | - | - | TGTGCCAGCACCCCCGGGACAACGAGATCGAACACCGGGGAGCTGTTTTTT | CASTPGTTRSNTGELFF
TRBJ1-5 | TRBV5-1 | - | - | TGCGCCAGCAGCTTGTGGGCGGGACAGCCCCAGCATTTT | CASSLWAGQPQHF